This T cell receptor beta chain emerged from a study of T-cell reconstitution after alpha-beta-depleted transplantation in children. Study conclusions and caveats: Where alpha-beta T cells came from about two months after transplant was reportedly several hundred expanded graft clones. One year post-transplant, T-cell counts and diversity were largely derived from T cells produced anew. The high TCRbeta diversity at day 60 in some patients came from surviving recipient T cells and thymic progenitors.

This clonotype was counted ten times or more. Its target is unknown. It was with unique molecular identifiers that the TCRbeta library was prepared. One entry per CDR3 protein, called by TCRdb with MiXCR from the PCR reads. The sample lists 65,000 to 70,000 distinct CDR3 sequences; roughly 5% were seen once. CDR1 is KGHDR, CDR2 SFDVKD, per germline. The CDR3 has 13 residues. The V gene lost 9 bases and the J gene lost 5 bases, with 16 bases spanning the gap. This specimen consisted of PBMCs, mostly from graft donor cells, obtained 180 days after TCRalphabeta/CD19-depleted stem cell transplant. The chain combines TRBV24-1 with TRBJ2-7; either TRBD1 or TRBD2 may fit D (6 bases each). The TCR originated in a boy under two years old who had a stem cell transplant for acute myeloid leukemia, so the T cells may come from the graft donor. The CDR3 reads CATGEGGIHEQYF. The CDR3 DNA reads TGTGCCACCGGGGAAGGGGGGATCCACGAGCAGTACTTC.